The rows below give T cell receptor beta chains drawn from one sample of a study of identifying expanded T cells in peripheral blood. Here immunoSEQ multiplex PCR was the method, and the copy in TCRdb shows in-frame clones only, minus some. The sample yields around 94,000 clones, 70% to 90% seen once. Material for sequencing was blood. The receptors shown here come from a person aged 18 to 70 in good health. Each CDR3 is given with its conserved first and last residue. D genes are given only for firm matches. Clone sizes are given selectively: once, few, many, or a class where the clone is expanded.

D	V	J	size	CDR3	DNA
NA	TRBV11-2	TRBJ2-4	NA	CASSLGYENIQYF	TGTGCCAGCAGCTTAGGGTATGAAAACATTCAGTACTTC
NA	TRBV30	TRBJ1-3	NA	CAWTRGNQGNTIYF	TGTGCCTGGACCAGGGGCAACCAAGGAAACACCATATATTTT
TRBD1	TRBV2	TRBJ1-4	NA	CASSALGTEFSEKLFF	TGTGCCAGCAGCGCCCTCGGGACAGAGTTCTCTGAAAAACTGTTTTTT
NA	TRBV6-1	TRBJ2-7	few	CASSETGTVYEQYF	TGTGCCAGCAGCGAGACCGGGACGGTCTACGAGCAGTACTTC
NA	TRBV25-1	TRBJ2-7	NA	CASSTEAEQYF	TGTGCCAGCAGTACTGAAGCCGAGCAGTACTTC
NA	TRBV6-1	TRBJ2-2	NA	CASSEVGTGELFF	TGTGCCAGCAGTGAAGTTGGCACCGGGGAGCTGTTTTTT
TRBD1	TRBV19	TRBJ1-1	NA	CASSTRGGQIMNTEAFF	TGTGCCAGTAGTACCCGAGGGGGACAGATCATGAACACTGAAGCTTTCTTT
NA	TRBV2	TRBJ2-3	NA	CASRQSTTDTQYF	TGTGCCAGCAGGCAGAGCACCACAGATACGCAGTATTTT
NA	TRBV18	TRBJ1-6	once	CASSPGSSYNSPLHF	TGTGCCAGCTCACCCGGTTCCTCCTATAATTCACCCCTCCACTTT
NA	TRBV12-5	TRBJ1-2	NA	CASGASGTINYGYTF	TGTGCTAGTGGTGCCTCAGGGACAATCAACTATGGCTACACCTTC
TRBD1	TRBV15	TRBJ1-5	NA	CATSRSDRGRKSNQPQHF	TGTGCCACCAGCAGATCCGACAGGGGTCGGAAGAGCAATCAGCCCCAGCATTTT
NA	TRBV6-5	TRBJ2-1	NA	CASSYLSGSSYNEQFF	TGTGCCAGCAGTTACCTATCTGGGAGCTCCTACAATGAGCAGTTCTTC
NA	TRBV13	TRBJ2-2	once	CASSSRGTGNTGELFF	TGTGCCAGCAGCTCTCGAGGAACAGGGAACACCGGGGAGCTGTTTTTT
TRBD1	TRBV28	TRBJ1-4	NA	CASSSGQDNEKLFF	TGTGCCAGCAGTTCGGGACAGGATAATGAAAAACTGTTTTTT
NA	TRBV2	TRBJ1-2	NA	CASSADSDYGYTF	TGTGCCAGCAGTGCCGACAGTGACTATGGCTACACCTTC
NA	TRBV18	TRBJ2-5	NA	CASSTFLGGETQYF	TGTGCCAGCTCGACATTTTTGGGTGGCGAGACCCAGTACTTC
TRBD2	TRBV2	TRBJ2-5	NA	CASSENGGRRETQYF	TGTGCCAGCAGTGAAAACGGGGGGAGGCGGGAGACCCAGTACTTC
TRBD1	TRBV30	TRBJ1-1	few	CAWATGGKDTEAFF	TGTGCCTGGGCGACAGGGGGCAAGGACACTGAAGCTTTCTTT
NA	TRBV29-1	TRBJ1-2	NA	CSVDKGRGYGYTF	TGCAGCGTTGACAAGGGGAGGGGTTATGGCTACACCTTC
TRBD1	TRBV6-5	TRBJ2-2	NA	CASSTEDRATGELFF	TGTGCCAGCAGTACGGAGGACAGGGCCACCGGGGAGCTGTTTTTT
NA	TRBV11-2	TRBJ1-2	once	CASSLVGIGYGYTF	TGTGCCAGCAGCTTAGTGGGGATAGGCTATGGCTACACCTTC
NA	TRBV5-1	TRBJ1-5	medium-sized	CATKDSCSNQPQHF	TGCGCCACCAAGGACAGTTGTAGCAATCAGCCCCAGCATTTT
TRBD2	TRBV5-1	TRBJ2-5	NA	CASSGLAGVETQYF	TGCGCCAGCAGCGGACTAGCGGGGGTAGAGACCCAGTACTTC
NA	TRBV19	TRBJ1-2	few	CASSIWWRKQEGSNYGYTF	TGTGCCAGTAGTATTTGGTGGCGCAAACAGGAAGGATCTAACTATGGCTACACCTTC
NA	TRBV6-6	TRBJ1-3	NA	CASSYLAGTRNTIYF	TGTGCCAGCAGTTACTTGGCGGGGACACGAAACACCATATATTTT
TRBD1	TRBV7-9	TRBJ2-1	NA	CASSPRDRLVDEQFF	TGTGCCAGCAGCCCCCGGGACAGATTAGTCGATGAGCAGTTCTTC
NA	TRBV4-1	TRBJ1-1	few	CASSPRGTGYTEAFF	TGCGCCAGCAGCCCTCGAGGCACGGGCTACACTGAAGCTTTCTTT
NA	TRBV30	TRBJ1-1	NA	CAWSVSGIGGENTEAFF	TGTGCTTGGAGTGTATCAGGGATCGGAGGGGAGAACACTGAAGCTTTCTTT
NA	TRBV7-2	TRBJ2-5	NA	CASSYTYQETQYF	TGTGCCAGCAGTTATACGTACCAAGAGACCCAGTACTTC
NA	TRBV7-9	TRBJ2-5	NA	CASSPREFQETQYF	TGTGCCAGCAGCCCGAGGGAATTCCAAGAGACCCAGTACTTC
NA	TRBV6-1	TRBJ1-5	NA	CASSPRRVLDQPQHF	TGTGCCAGCAGTCCCCGCAGGGTGTTAGATCAGCCCCAGCATTTT
NA	TRBV5-5	TRBJ1-6	NA	CASSLEGRNSPLHF	TGTGCCAGCAGCTTGGAGGGACGTAATTCACCCCTCCACTTT
NA	TRBV6-5	TRBJ2-3	many	CASRGGLAGTDTQYF	TGTGCCAGCAGAGGGGGGCTAGCAGGCACAGATACGCAGTATTTT
NA	TRBV4-3	TRBJ1-1	NA	CASSHWDFGTGNTEAFF	TGCGCCAGCAGCCATTGGGATTTTGGCACGGGAAACACTGAAGCTTTCTTT
NA	TRBV7-2	TRBJ1-5	NA	CASSTQQGRNQPQHF	TGTGCCAGCAGCACGCAACAGGGACGCAATCAGCCCCAGCATTTT
NA	TRBV29-1	TRBJ1-1	NA	CSVEDDLNTEAFF	TGCAGCGTTGAAGATGATCTTAACACTGAAGCTTTCTTT
NA	TRBV30	TRBJ1-5	NA	CAWSGGLGPSNQPQHF	TGTGCCTGGAGTGGGGGTCTGGGACCTAGCAATCAGCCCCAGCATTTT
NA	TRBV5-1	TRBJ2-1	once	CASSFRVVEGGNEQFF	TGCGCCAGCAGCTTCCGGGTAGTCGAGGGCGGGAATGAGCAGTTCTTC
TRBD1	TRBV30	TRBJ1-4	NA	CAGGTGLNEKLFF	TGTGCCGGGGGGACAGGCTTAAATGAAAAACTGTTTTTT
TRBD1	TRBV7-9	TRBJ2-1	NA	CASSVGTMTGGEQFF	TGTGCCAGCAGCGTCGGAACAATGACAGGGGGCGAGCAGTTCTTC
NA	TRBV11-3	TRBJ2-1	NA	CASSSRQSPYNEQFF	TGTGCCAGCAGCTCCCGACAGAGCCCTTACAATGAGCAGTTCTTC
NA	TRBV11-2	TRBJ2-3	NA	CASSRRAGTDTQYF	TGTGCCAGCAGCAGGAGGGCGGGCACAGATACGCAGTATTTT
NA	TRBV28	TRBJ2-5	NA	CASRRRVRETQYF	TGTGCCAGCCGACGACGGGTTCGAGAGACCCAGTACTTC
NA	TRBV11-2	TRBJ2-5	NA	CASSWPGQETQYF	TGTGCCAGCAGCTGGCCGGGGCAAGAGACCCAGTACTTC
NA	TRBV5-6	TRBJ2-4	NA	CASSSSDINIQYF	TGTGCCAGCAGCTCCTCGGACATAAACATTCAGTACTTC
TRBD1	TRBV5-1	TRBJ2-3	few	CASGGDRGPEQYF	TGCGCCAGCGGAGGGGACAGGGGGCCTGAGCAGTATTTT
NA	TRBV27	TRBJ2-5	NA	CASSRLNGPNQETQYF	TGTGCCAGCAGCCGACTAAACGGACCCAACCAAGAGACCCAGTACTTC
TRBD2	TRBV18	TRBJ2-6	once	CASSLGRYSGANVLTF	TGTGCCAGCTCCCTCGGGAGGTACTCTGGGGCCAACGTCCTGACTTTC
NA	TRBV7-3	TRBJ1-5	NA	CASSLTGPLSGHPNQPQHF	TGTGCCAGCAGCCTTACGGGACCTCTAAGTGGGCACCCCAATCAGCCCCAGCATTTT
NA	TRBV13	TRBJ1-1	NA	CASSLSAGATEAFF	TGTGCCAGCAGCTTATCTGCGGGGGCCACTGAAGCTTTCTTT
TRBD1	TRBV7-7	TRBJ2-1	once	CASSSGTGYNEQFF	TGTGCCAGCAGCTCCGGGACAGGCTACAATGAGCAGTTCTTC
NA	TRBV7-2	TRBJ2-2	NA	CASSLGQNTGELFF	TGTGCCAGCAGCTTAGGTCAGAACACCGGGGAGCTGTTTTTT
NA	TRBV7-9	TRBJ1-2	NA	CASSLIPGERGYTF	TGTGCCAGCAGCTTAATCCCGGGGGAGAGAGGCTACACCTTC